This T cell receptor (beta chain) emerged from a study of naive and memory T cell subsets. Two oligonucleotides, mixed equimolar, formed the beta constant-region primer covering TRBC1 and TRBC2. TCRdb fed the UMI-ligation and nested PCR reads into MiXCR, producing one record per CDR3 protein. Here the sample spans more than 35,000 distinct CDR3 sequences, 13% being singletons. CMV status came from CD4+ IFNgamma after overnight CMV lysate stimulation. This clonotype has a count of ten or more. The sequence came from a human donor in good health. The material sequenced was effector memory CD4+ T cells from blood. Subset indicated: effector memory, CD45RA- CD27-.

CDR3 in amino acids: CSVDWDSRDTQYF. The CDR3 DNA sequence: TGCAGCGTGGATTGGGACAGCCGGGATACGCAGTATTTT. The rearrangement joins TRBV29-1 to TRBJ2-3, with 7 bases lining up with TRBD1. Germline values: CDR1 SQVTM, CDR2 ANQGSEA. CDR3 size: 13 residues. With V trimmed by 6 bases and J by 6 bases, 9 bases remained unmatched.